The text below deals with one T cell receptor (beta chain). Its antigen remains unidentified. The entry originates in a study of T cell repertoires in cytomegalovirus infection. Notes on the study in general: Cumulated frequencies of public TCR beta families served to identify carriers of CMV plus the relevant HLA.

The CDR3 is 14 residues long. Trimming left V 3 bases short and J 4 bases short, with 13 bases between. Germline values: CDR1 SGDLS, CDR2 YYNGEE. TCRdb processed the reads anew with MiXCR; each CDR3 protein has one entry. The sample has roughly 180,000 distinct CDR3 sequences, roughly 27% seen once. Sequencing used PBMCs. This receptor was taken from a human donor in good health (CMV status not recorded). Some clones in this sample may be carry-over from other donors' samples. The genes are TRBV9 and TRBJ1-1; D possibly corresponds to TRBD1 (6 bases). The CDR3 DNA sequence: TGTGCCAGCAGCGAAACAGGGCTGGGCACTGAAGCTTTCTTT. This translates into CASSETGLGTEAFF.